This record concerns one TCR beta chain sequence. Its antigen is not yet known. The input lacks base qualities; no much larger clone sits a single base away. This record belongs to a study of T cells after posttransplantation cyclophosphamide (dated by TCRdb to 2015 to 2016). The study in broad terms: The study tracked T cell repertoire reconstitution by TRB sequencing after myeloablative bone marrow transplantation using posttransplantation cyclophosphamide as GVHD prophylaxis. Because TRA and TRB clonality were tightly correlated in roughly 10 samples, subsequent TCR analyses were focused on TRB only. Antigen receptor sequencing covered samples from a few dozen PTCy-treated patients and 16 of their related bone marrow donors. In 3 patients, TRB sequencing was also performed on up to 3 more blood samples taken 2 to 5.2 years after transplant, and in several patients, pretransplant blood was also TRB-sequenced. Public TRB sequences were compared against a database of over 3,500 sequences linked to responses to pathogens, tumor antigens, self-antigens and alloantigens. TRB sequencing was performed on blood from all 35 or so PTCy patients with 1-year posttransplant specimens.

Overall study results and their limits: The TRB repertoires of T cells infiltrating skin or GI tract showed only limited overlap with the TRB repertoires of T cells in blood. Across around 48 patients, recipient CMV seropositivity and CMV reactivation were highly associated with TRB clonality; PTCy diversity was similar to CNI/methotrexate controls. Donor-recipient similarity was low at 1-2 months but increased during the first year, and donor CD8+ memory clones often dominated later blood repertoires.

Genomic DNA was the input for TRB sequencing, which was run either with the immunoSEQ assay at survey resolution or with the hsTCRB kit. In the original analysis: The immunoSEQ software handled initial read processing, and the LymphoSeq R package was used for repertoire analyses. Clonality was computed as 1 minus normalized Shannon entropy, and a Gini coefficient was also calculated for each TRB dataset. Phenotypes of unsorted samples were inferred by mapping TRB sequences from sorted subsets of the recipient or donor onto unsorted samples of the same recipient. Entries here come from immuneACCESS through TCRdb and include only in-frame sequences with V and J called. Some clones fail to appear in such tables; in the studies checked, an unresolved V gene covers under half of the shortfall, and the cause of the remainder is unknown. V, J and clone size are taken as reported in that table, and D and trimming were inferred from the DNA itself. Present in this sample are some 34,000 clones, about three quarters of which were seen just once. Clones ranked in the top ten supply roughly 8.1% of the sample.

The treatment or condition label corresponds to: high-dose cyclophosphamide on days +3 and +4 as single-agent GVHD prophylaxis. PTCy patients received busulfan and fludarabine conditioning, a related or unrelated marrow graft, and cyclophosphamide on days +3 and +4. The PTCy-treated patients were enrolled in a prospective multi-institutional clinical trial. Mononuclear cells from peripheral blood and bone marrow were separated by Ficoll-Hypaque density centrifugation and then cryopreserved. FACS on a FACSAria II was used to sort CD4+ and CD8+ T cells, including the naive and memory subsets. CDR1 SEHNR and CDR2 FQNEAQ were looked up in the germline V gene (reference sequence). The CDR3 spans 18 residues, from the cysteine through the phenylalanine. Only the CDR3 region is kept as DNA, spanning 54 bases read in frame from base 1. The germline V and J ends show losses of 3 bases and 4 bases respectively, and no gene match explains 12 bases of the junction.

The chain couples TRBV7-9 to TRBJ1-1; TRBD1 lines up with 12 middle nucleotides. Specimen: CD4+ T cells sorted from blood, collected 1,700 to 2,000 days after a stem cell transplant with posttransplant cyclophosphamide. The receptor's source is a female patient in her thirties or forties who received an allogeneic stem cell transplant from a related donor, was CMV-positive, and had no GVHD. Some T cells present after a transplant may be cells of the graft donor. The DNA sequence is TGTGCCAGCAGCTTGAAGGCCCGGGACAGGGGGCTTGGCACTGAAGCTTTCTTT. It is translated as CASSLKARDRGLGTEAFF.